The source of this T cell receptor (beta chain) is a study of blood T cell repertoires in COVID-19. The age range of participants was about 18 to 90 years, with residence in about two dozen US areas. Clinical history reported by participants formed the basis on which cohorts were assigned. In the original workflow: Reference gene primers were amplified, and this amplification served to estimate nucleated cell counts. Generated by immunoSEQ multiplex PCR, the TCRdb table keeps only in-frame clones and is missing some. The DNA was the basis for D and trimming; V, J and clone size are from that table. The profile covers 250,000 to 350,000 clones, with about nine tenths appearing a single time and 1% to 1.3% taken by the ten largest. Sequencing input: PBMCs or T cells enriched from blood (not recorded which). The TCR comes from a woman aged 30 to 39 who had recovered from COVID-19.

The CDR3, as DNA: TGCGCCAGCAGCTTGAGCCGGGACAGCGACGGGAGAGGAAACACCATATATTTT. Its protein product is CASSLSRDSDGRGNTIYF. The gene calls are TRBV5-1 and TRBJ1-3; 7 positions match TRBD1. The CDR3 sequence is 18 residues long. Germline CDR1 reads SGHRS; CDR2 reads YFSETQ. The junction had 14 bases not matched to a gene; V was cut back by 1 base and J by 4 bases.